The text below deals with one T cell receptor (beta chain). There is no known antigen for this receptor. The record has no base qualities; no much larger clone is one base away. These data originate in a study of breast tumors, draining lymph nodes, adjacent tissues (TCRdb year 2016). Describing the broader study: TCR beta repertoires were compared across tumor, adjacent nontumor tissue and axillary lymph nodes obtained from breast cancer patients. In human breast cancer, the study set out to evaluate how tumor, surrounding tissue and draining lymph node repertoires relate to one another and whether T cells may move between these sites.

General findings and caveats noted by the study authors: The data were considered consistent with most tumor T cells being derived from the lymph node and subsequently expanding within tumor tissue. The conclusion that tumor T cells originate in lymph nodes was framed as consistent with a hypothesis rather than directly demonstrated. Tumor T-cell repertoires showed less diversity than lymph node repertoires and more diversity than nontumor tissue repertoires, and tumor T-cell repertoires showed preferential V and J gene usage. Tumor and nontumor tissue repertoires were found to be significantly more similar in luminal-like than in basal-like breast cancer.

Here V drops 6 bases and J drops 1 base, and the junction holds 5 bases not matched to any gene. CDR1 SQVTM and CDR2 ANQGSEA are derived from the germline V gene. Its CDR3 holds 13 amino acids, cysteine through phenylalanine. The DNA shown is the 39-base CDR3, in frame from base 1. Lymph node samples were obtained from the axillary draining lymph nodes of breast cancer patients. The instrument was an Illumina HiSeq 2000. TCR beta chain libraries were generated by multiplex PCR amplification. The amplified TCR beta chain products were analyzed by high-throughput sequencing. TCRdb reprocessed the public reads (quality trimming at Q25 with fastp, clone calling with MiXCR) and kept in-frame beta chains. When rows share a CDR3 protein, they turn into one entry using the most common DNA and genes. The sample has about 230,000 distinct CDR3 sequences on record, 32% of them singletons. The ten top clones hold roughly 1.3% of the sample.

The chain is encoded by TRBV29-1 joined to TRBJ2-7, and 8 junction bases match TRBD2. The material sequenced was axillary lymph node tissue. The sequence came from a female donor with breast cancer. Some clones in this sample may be carry-over from other donors' samples. The CDR3 protein: CSVFSGMSYEQYF. The nucleotides read TGCAGCGTCTTTAGCGGGATGTCCTACGAGCAGTACTTC.